The rows below give T cell receptor beta chains drawn from one sample of a study of T cell responses to AZD1222 COVID-19 vaccine. Generated by immunoSEQ multiplex PCR, the TCRdb table keeps only in-frame clones and is missing some. Found here are around 130,000 clones, about 94% of them singletons; the top ten hold 5.4%. This material consisted of peripheral blood, taken on day 0 of AZD1222 vaccination. Receptors were obtained from an adult in good health. Each CDR3 is given with its conserved first and last residue. The D gene is left open where the match is weak. The size of a clone is reported for some rows only, either as once, few or many, or as a class for expanded clones.

CDR3 protein: CASSLEVGLTLNEQFF
CDR3 DNA: TGTGCCAGCAGTTTAGAAGTCGGACTTACACTCAATGAGCAGTTCTTC
V gene: TRBV28
clone size: .
D gene: .
J gene: TRBJ2-1

CDR3 protein: CASSSTGTTTGELFF
CDR3 DNA: TGTGCCAGCAGCTCAACCGGGACCACCACCGGGGAGCTGTTTTTT
V gene: TRBV28
clone size: .
D gene: .
J gene: TRBJ2-2

CDR3 protein: CASRRTGYNEQFF
CDR3 DNA: TGCGCCAGCAGAAGGACAGGTTACAATGAGCAGTTCTTC
V gene: TRBV5-1
clone size: .
D gene: TRBD1
J gene: TRBJ2-1

CDR3 protein: CASSLSGGAANEQFF
CDR3 DNA: TGCGCCAGCAGCTTGTCAGGGGGGGCAGCCAATGAGCAGTTCTTC
V gene: TRBV5-1
clone size: once
D gene: .
J gene: TRBJ2-1

CDR3 protein: CASSWFGRDEQFF
CDR3 DNA: TGTGCCAGCAGTTGGTTCGGGAGGGATGAGCAGTTCTTC
V gene: TRBV6-5
clone size: .
D gene: TRBD2
J gene: TRBJ2-1

CDR3 protein: CASSAEDRSIGRAAHIQYF
CDR3 DNA: TGTGCCAGCAGCGCGGAGGATCGGTCTATCGGGAGGGCCGCGCACATTCAGTACTTC
V gene: TRBV9
clone size: .
D gene: TRBD2
J gene: TRBJ2-4

CDR3 protein: CASSLYVGELFF
CDR3 DNA: TGCGCCAGCAGCTTGTACGTCGGGGAGCTGTTTTTT
V gene: TRBV5-1
clone size: .
D gene: .
J gene: TRBJ2-2

CDR3 protein: CASSQQHLQGAYEKLFF
CDR3 DNA: TGCGCCAGCAGCCAACAGCACCTACAGGGGGCTTATGAAAAACTGTTTTTT
V gene: TRBV4-1
clone size: .
D gene: TRBD1
J gene: TRBJ1-4

CDR3 protein: CASSLGHLYNEQFF
CDR3 DNA: TGTGCCAGCAGCTTAGGACATCTGTACAATGAGCAGTTCTTC
V gene: TRBV7-9
clone size: few
D gene: .
J gene: TRBJ2-1

CDR3 protein: CATSARGVGNTIYF
CDR3 DNA: TGTGCCACCAGTGCCCGAGGGGTTGGAAACACCATATATTTT
V gene: TRBV24-1
clone size: once
D gene: .
J gene: TRBJ1-3